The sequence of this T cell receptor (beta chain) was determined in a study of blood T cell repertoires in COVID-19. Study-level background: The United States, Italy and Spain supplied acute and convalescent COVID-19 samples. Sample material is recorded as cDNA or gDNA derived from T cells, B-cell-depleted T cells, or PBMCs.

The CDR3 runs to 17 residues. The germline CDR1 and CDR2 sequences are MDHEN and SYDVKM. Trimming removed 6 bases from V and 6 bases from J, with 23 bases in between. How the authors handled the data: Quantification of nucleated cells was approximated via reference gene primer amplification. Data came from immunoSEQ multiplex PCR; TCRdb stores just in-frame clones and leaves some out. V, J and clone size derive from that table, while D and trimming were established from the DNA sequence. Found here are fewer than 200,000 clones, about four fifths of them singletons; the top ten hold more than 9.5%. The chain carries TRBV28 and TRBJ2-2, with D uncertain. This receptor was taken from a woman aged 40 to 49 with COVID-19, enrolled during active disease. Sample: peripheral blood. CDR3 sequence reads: CASSTQMNLVPPGELFF. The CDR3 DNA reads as TGTGCCAGCAGCACCCAGATGAACCTCGTCCCTCCCGGGGAGCTGTTTTTT.